This TCR beta chain was captured by sequencing in a study of T cell repertoires in cytomegalovirus infection (dated by TCRdb to the late 2010s). Context from the whole study: Recently identified HLA-C-restricted CMV epitopes, whose presentation resists viral immunomodulation, were targeted by peptide stimulations together with well-studied HLA-B-restricted epitopes. The HLA type of each donor mattered for the analysis, because public TCR beta signatures pointed to carriage of CMV infection along with the matching HLA type. The paper's findings and limits, for the study overall: In both this cohort and an independent roughly 400-donor cohort, the cumulative frequency of public TCR beta family members distinguished carriers of CMV infection plus the relevant HLA type. The ex vivo response was dominated by HLA-C-restricted CMV-specific TCR beta clonotypes, and the single most frequent clonotype in two of eight donors was supplied by these HLA-C-restricted clonotypes.

Sequenced on an Illumina HiSeq 1500. TCRdb reprocessing: public reads trimmed at Q25 with fastp, clones called with MiXCR, in-frame beta chains kept. Identical CDR3 proteins give one entry, which carries the most common genes and DNA. A total of roughly 500,000 distinct CDR3 sequences appear in this sample, roughly 42% of them only once. The ten largest clones take up around two fifths of the sample. Taken from cysteine to phenylalanine, the CDR3 has 12 residues. Left in the record is the CDR3 DNA by itself, 36 bases read in frame from the first base. The V and J ends are trimmed by 7 bases and 6 bases, leaving 10 bases between them. About this clonotype: The antigen it binds to is not known. No much larger clonotype is one base removed from it; base qualities were not supplied.

The treatment or condition label of this sample denotes: in vitro stimulation with specific CMV peptide epitopes to enrich CMV-specific T cells. The sequence joins TRBV12-3 or TRBV12-4 to TRBJ2-1, with no reliable assignment of the D segment. The receptor comes from a human donor in good health (CMV status not recorded). Some clones in this sample may be carry-over from other donors' samples. The specimen comprised cultured PBMCs, sampled from culture after CMV antigen stimulation. CDR3 region: CASTMWGNEQFF. The DNA sequence is as follows: TGTGCCAGCACCATGTGGGGCAATGAGCAGTTCTTC.